What follows are 2 T cell receptor beta chains derived from one specimen sequenced in a study of graft-versus-host responses after intestinal transplantation. Their antigen targets remain unknown. Here immunoSEQ multiplex PCR was the method, and the copy in TCRdb shows in-frame clones only, minus some. Of under 90,000 clones in the sample, around 93% are singletons; the top ten hold 0.35%. Sequencing was performed on unstimulated CD4+ T cells sorted from spleen or lymph node cells, taken before transplant. The receptor source for this set is a human donor who was the organ donor for an intestinal transplant.

This chain joins TRBV5-1 and TRBJ2-7, with 7 bases fitting TRBD1. The J segment lost 3 bases and the V segment lost 4 bases, leaving 7 bases of the junction unmatched. This CDR3 is built from 14 residues. CDR1 and CDR2 (germline): SGHRS, YFSETQ. In DNA form, the CDR3 reads TGCGCCAGCAGCCCGACAGGGACGAGCTACGAGCAGTACTTC. This sequence encodes CASSPTGTSYEQYF. Supplemented by reference TRBV5-1 and TRBJ2-7, the full variable domain reads KAGVTQTPRYLIKTRGQQVTLSCSPISGHRSVSWYQQTPGQGLQFLFEYFSETQRNKGNFPGRFSGRQFSNSRSEMNVSTLELGDSALYLCASSPTGTSYEQYFGPGTRLTVT.

The chain is built from TRBV5-6 and TRBJ2-1; 9 bases line up with TRBD2. Germline V gene sequence: CDR1 SGHDT, CDR2 YYEEEE. V shed 0 bases and J 6 bases; nucleotides not matched to a gene: 4. CDR3 length: 15 amino acids. The CDR3 bases are TGTGCCAGCAGCTTGGCCGGGACTAGCCCCAATGAGCAGTTCTTC. Translated, it gives CASSLAGTSPNEQFF.